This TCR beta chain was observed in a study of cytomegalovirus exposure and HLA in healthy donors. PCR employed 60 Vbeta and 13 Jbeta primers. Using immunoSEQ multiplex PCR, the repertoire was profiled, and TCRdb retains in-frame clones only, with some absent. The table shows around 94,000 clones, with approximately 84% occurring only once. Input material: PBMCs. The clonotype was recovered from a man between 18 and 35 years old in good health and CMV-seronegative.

CDR3 nucleotide sequence: TGTGCCAGCAGCGACAGTAACTATGGCTACACCTTC. It codes for CASSDSNYGYTF. The rearrangement links TRBV6-5 to TRBJ1-2, with a tentative D call TRBD1 (5 bases). V shed 6 bases and J shed 1 base, with 6 bases lying between them. Germline assignment: CDR1 MNHEY and CDR2 SVGAGI. The CDR3 totals 12 residues.